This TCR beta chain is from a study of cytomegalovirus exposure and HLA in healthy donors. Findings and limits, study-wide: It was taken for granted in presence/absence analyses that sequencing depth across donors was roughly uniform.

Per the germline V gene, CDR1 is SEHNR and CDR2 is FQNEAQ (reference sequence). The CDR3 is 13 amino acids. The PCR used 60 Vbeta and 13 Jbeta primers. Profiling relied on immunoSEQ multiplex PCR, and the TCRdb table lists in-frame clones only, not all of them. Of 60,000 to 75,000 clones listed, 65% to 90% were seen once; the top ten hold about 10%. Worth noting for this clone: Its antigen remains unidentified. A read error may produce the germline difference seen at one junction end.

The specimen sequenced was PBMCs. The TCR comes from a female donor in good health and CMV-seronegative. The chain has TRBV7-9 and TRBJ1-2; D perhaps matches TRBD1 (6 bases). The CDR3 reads CSSSIGQNYGYTF. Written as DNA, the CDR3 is TGTTCCAGCAGCATTGGACAGAACTATGGCTACACCTTC.